The source of this T cell receptor beta chain is a study of cytomegalovirus exposure and HLA in healthy donors. Study-wide findings and caveats: Analysis was carried out at a later point, and it linked a missense DCLRE1C variant to TCR beta V- and J-gene trimming. Using the classifier, cytomegalovirus status was reportedly diagnosed with high specificity and sensitivity. Despite most TCR sequences being rare, some public TCRs occurred in many donors. According to a later analysis, donors in an Asian-associated ancestry cluster reportedly had fewer N-insertions than the roughly 640-donor mean.

CDR1 is SEHNR, CDR2 FQNEAQ, per germline (reference sequence). This CDR3 comprises 15 residues. The V and J ends lost 6 bases and 6 bases, in that order; junction bases with no gene match: 10. The PCR contained 60 Vbeta and 13 Jbeta primers. The repertoire was sequenced with immunoSEQ multiplex PCR; TCRdb's copy has only in-frame clones and lacks some. The sample shows some 100,000 clones, approximately 84% of them seen only once. A note on this clone: What it recognizes is unknown.

The chain carries TRBV7-9 and TRBJ1-2, with 10 positions matching TRBD1. This TCR came from a man aged 18 to 30 in good health and CMV-seronegative. The sequenced sample consisted of PBMCs. The CDR3 nucleotides read TGTGCCAGCAGTTATGAGACAGGGGGCTCGGATGGCTACACCTTC. Protein: CASSYETGGSDGYTF.